This is a list of T cell receptor beta chains from one sample in a study of graft-versus-host responses after intestinal transplantation. Clones were sequenced by immunoSEQ multiplex PCR, and TCRdb holds only the in-frame ones, with some missing. Of several thousand clones detected, 31% appear once; the ten largest clones hold 4.5% to 6%. Sequencing used alloreactive CD8+ T cells from a mixed lymphocyte reaction culture, obtained before transplantation. These receptors came from a human patient who was an organ donor for intestinal transplantation. CDR3s include the opening cysteine and the closing phenylalanine or tryptophan. Each record gives: V gene, J gene, CDR3 length, D gene, clone size, CDR3 DNA, CDR3 protein. D genes are given only for firm matches. Rows give clone size only sometimes, using once, few, many, or a class for an expanded clone.

v_gene: TRBV4-2
j_gene: TRBJ2-1
len: 16
d_gene: TRBD1
abundance: NA
CDR3nt: TGTGCCAGCAGCCAAGGAAAACAGGGGGCCTACAATGAGCAGTTCTTC
CDR3aa: CASSQGKQGAYNEQFF

v_gene: TRBV7-3
j_gene: TRBJ2-5
len: 13
d_gene: NA
abundance: NA
CDR3nt: TGTGCCAGCAGCTTTAACTTCCAAGAGACCCAGTACTTC
CDR3aa: CASSFNFQETQYF

v_gene: TRBV6-6
j_gene: TRBJ1-6
len: 14
d_gene: TRBD1
abundance: few
CDR3nt: TGTGCCAGCAGCCCCGGGACAGGGGGCTTAACCCTCCACTTT
CDR3aa: CASSPGTGGLTLHF

v_gene: TRBV5-6
j_gene: TRBJ1-1
len: 11
d_gene: NA
abundance: NA
CDR3nt: TGTGCCAGCAGCTTGGCAGGGAGGGCTTTCTTT
CDR3aa: CASSLAGRAFF

v_gene: TRBV7-9
j_gene: TRBJ2-3
len: 16
d_gene: NA
abundance: NA
CDR3nt: TGTGCCAGCAGCCCGGACAGTCAGAGAAGCACAGATACGCAGTATTTT
CDR3aa: CASSPDSQRSTDTQYF

v_gene: TRBV7-3
j_gene: TRBJ1-1
len: 16
d_gene: NA
abundance: few
CDR3nt: TGTGCCAGCAGCCCGAGCCCAGGTTGGATGAACACTGAAGCTTTCTTT
CDR3aa: CASSPSPGWMNTEAFF

v_gene: TRBV10-2
j_gene: TRBJ2-3
len: 15
d_gene: TRBD2
abundance: NA
CDR3nt: TGCGCCAGCAGTGAACTAGCGGGGGACACAGATACGCAGTATTTT
CDR3aa: CASSELAGDTDTQYF

v_gene: TRBV19
j_gene: TRBJ2-7
len: 14
d_gene: TRBD1
abundance: large
CDR3nt: TGTGCCAGTAGTCCAGGACAGGGGGCCTACGAGCAGTACTTC
CDR3aa: CASSPGQGAYEQYF

v_gene: TRBV27
j_gene: TRBJ1-1
len: 20
d_gene: TRBD1
abundance: few
CDR3nt: TGTGCCAGCAGTTGCATTCGTAGGACAGGGGCGGAAAGGTGGAACACTGAAGCTTTCTTT
CDR3aa: CASSCIRRTGAERWNTEAFF

v_gene: TRBV25-1
j_gene: TRBJ2-1
len: 15
d_gene: NA
abundance: few
CDR3nt: TGTGCCAGCAGTGAACTACGGACAGCCTACAATGAGCAGTTCTTC
CDR3aa: CASSELRTAYNEQFF

v_gene: TRBV5-1
j_gene: TRBJ2-3
len: 17
d_gene: NA
abundance: few
CDR3nt: TGCGCCAGCAGCTTGGTATTGGGTGGCGGGGGCTCAGATACGCAGTATTTT
CDR3aa: CASSLVLGGGGSDTQYF

v_gene: TRBV5-6
j_gene: TRBJ1-5
len: 18
d_gene: TRBD1
abundance: once
CDR3nt: TGTGCCAGCAGCCCGAAACCGGACAGGGGCGCGAAGCAATCAGCCCAGCATTTT
CDR3aa: CASSPKPDRGAKQSAQHF

v_gene: TRBV5-4
j_gene: TRBJ1-2
len: 15
d_gene: TRBD1
abundance: NA
CDR3nt: TGTGCCAGCAGCCAAGAGGACAGGGGGAACTATGGCTACACCTTC
CDR3aa: CASSQEDRGNYGYTF

v_gene: TRBV19
j_gene: TRBJ2-1
len: 17
d_gene: TRBD2
abundance: NA
CDR3nt: TGTGCCAGTAGTATTTACCATAGGACGGGGGGTGGTAATGAGCAGTTCTTC
CDR3aa: CASSIYHRTGGGNEQFF

v_gene: TRBV6-6
j_gene: TRBJ2-1
len: 12
d_gene: NA
abundance: NA
CDR3nt: TGTGCCAGCAGTTACTCCACTACGGAGCAGTTCTTC
CDR3aa: CASSYSTTEQFF

v_gene: TRBV12-5
j_gene: TRBJ2-3
len: 14
d_gene: NA
abundance: few
CDR3nt: TGTGCTAGTGGCCACTCACAGAGCACAGATACGCAGTATTTT
CDR3aa: CASGHSQSTDTQYF

v_gene: TRBV13
j_gene: TRBJ2-5
len: 13
d_gene: NA
abundance: NA
CDR3nt: TGTGCCAGCAGCGTCTATGCCCGGGAGACCCAGTACTTC
CDR3aa: CASSVYARETQYF

v_gene: TRBV4-1
j_gene: TRBJ2-1
len: 16
d_gene: TRBD1
abundance: few
CDR3nt: TGCGCCAGCAGCTTGACAGGGGGATGGAAAGTCAATGAGCAGTTCTTC
CDR3aa: CASSLTGGWKVNEQFF

v_gene: TRBV7-8
j_gene: TRBJ2-7
len: 14
d_gene: NA
abundance: NA
CDR3nt: TGCGCCAGCAGCCAAGTCAGGGGACCCTACGAGCAGTACTTC
CDR3aa: CASSQVRGPYEQYF

v_gene: TRBV4-1
j_gene: TRBJ2-4
len: 16
d_gene: TRBD2
abundance: NA
CDR3nt: TGCGCCAGCAGCCAAGATTCATTTAGCGGGGTAAACATTCAGTACTTC
CDR3aa: CASSQDSFSGVNIQYF

v_gene: TRBV19
j_gene: TRBJ1-4
len: 13
d_gene: TRBD1
abundance: NA
CDR3nt: TGTGCCAGCCAGGGGGATCTAGATGAAAAACTGTTTTTT
CDR3aa: CASQGDLDEKLFF

v_gene: TRBV11-3
j_gene: TRBJ2-7
len: 13
d_gene: NA
abundance: NA
CDR3nt: TGTGCCAGCAGCTTAGGGCCCCTTGGCGAGCAGTACTTC
CDR3aa: CASSLGPLGEQYF

v_gene: TRBV5-1
j_gene: TRBJ2-4
len: 12
d_gene: NA
abundance: NA
CDR3nt: TGCGCCAGCAGCTTGAGGGGGGCCTACCAGTACTTC
CDR3aa: CASSLRGAYQYF

v_gene: TRBV6-5
j_gene: TRBJ2-7
len: 16
d_gene: NA
abundance: medium-sized
CDR3nt: TGTGCCAGCAGTTACTCCTGGGGCGAACAGGTGTACGAGCAGTACTTC
CDR3aa: CASSYSWGEQVYEQYF

v_gene: TRBV7-2
j_gene: TRBJ2-5
len: 14
d_gene: TRBD1
abundance: NA
CDR3nt: TGTGCCAGCAGCTCGACAGGGGGACAAGAGACCCAGTACTTC
CDR3aa: CASSSTGGQETQYF

v_gene: TRBV5-2
j_gene: TRBJ1-2
len: 14
d_gene: NA
abundance: few
CDR3nt: TGCGCCAGCAGCCACGGACAGGGAGACTATGGCTACACCTTC
CDR3aa: CASSHGQGDYGYTF

v_gene: TRBV7-3
j_gene: TRBJ2-1
len: 15
d_gene: NA
abundance: NA
CDR3nt: TGTGCCAGCAGCTTAACGCCTAGTGGTTGGAATGAGCAGTTCTTC
CDR3aa: CASSLTPSGWNEQFF